This T cell receptor (beta chain) emerged from a study of shared clonotypes between healthy human individuals. This CDR3 is 12 amino acids long. V lost 3 bases and J 6 bases, leaving 7 bases between the germline ends. Germline-derived CDR1 and CDR2 are MDHEN and SYDVKM. Healthy adults negative for HIV, lacking recent acute infections or vaccinations, served as donors. Measured with immunoSEQ multiplex PCR; TCRdb has only the in-frame clones, and not every one. The sample has approximately 180,000 clones; 85% to 95% are singletons. The chain is built from TRBV28 and TRBJ2-3; no definite D call. The sequencing sample was made of naive CD4+ T cells sorted from blood. Subset described: CD45RA+ positively selected. The TCR was taken from a woman in her thirties in good health. CDR3 sequence: CASSFYLDTQYF. The CDR3 nucleotides read TGTGCCAGCAGTTTTTACCTCGATACGCAGTATTTT.